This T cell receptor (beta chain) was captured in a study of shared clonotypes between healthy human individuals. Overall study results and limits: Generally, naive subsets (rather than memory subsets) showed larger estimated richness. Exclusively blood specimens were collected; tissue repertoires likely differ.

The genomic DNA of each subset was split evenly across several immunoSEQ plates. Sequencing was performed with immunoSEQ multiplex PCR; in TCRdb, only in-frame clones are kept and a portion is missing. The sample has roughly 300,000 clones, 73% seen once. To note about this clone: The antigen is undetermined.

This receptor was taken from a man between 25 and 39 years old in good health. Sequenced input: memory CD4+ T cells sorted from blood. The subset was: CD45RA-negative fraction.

The CDR3 DNA sequence: TGTGCCAGCTGGCGGCGGGTAGCGCTCAATGAGCAGTTCTTC. Its protein product is CASWRRVALNEQFF. V and J are TRBV27 and TRBJ2-1, with a weak D call TRBD2 (5 bases). CDR3 length equals 14 residues. V gave up 8 bases and J gave up 6 bases, with 17 bases separating them. Germline V gene data show CDR1 as MNHEY and CDR2 as SMNVEV (reference sequence).